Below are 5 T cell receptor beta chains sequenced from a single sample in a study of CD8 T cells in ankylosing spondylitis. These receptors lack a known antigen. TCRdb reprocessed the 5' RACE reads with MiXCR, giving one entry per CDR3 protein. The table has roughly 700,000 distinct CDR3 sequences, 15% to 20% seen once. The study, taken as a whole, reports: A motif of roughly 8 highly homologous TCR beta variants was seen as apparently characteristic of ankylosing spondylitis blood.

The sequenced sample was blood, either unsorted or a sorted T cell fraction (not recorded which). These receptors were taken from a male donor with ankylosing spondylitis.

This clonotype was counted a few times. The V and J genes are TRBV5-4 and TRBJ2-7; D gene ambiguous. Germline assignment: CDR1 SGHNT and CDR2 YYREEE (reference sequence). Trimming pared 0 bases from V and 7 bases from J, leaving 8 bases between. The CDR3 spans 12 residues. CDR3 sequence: CASSLGISEQYF. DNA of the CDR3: TGTGCCAGCAGCTTGGGCATATCGGAGCAGTACTTC.

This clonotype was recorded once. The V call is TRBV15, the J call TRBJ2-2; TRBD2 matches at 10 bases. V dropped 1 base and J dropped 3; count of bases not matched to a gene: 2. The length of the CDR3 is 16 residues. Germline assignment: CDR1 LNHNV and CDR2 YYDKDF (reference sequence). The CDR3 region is CATSRASGGYTGELFF. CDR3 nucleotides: TGTGCCACCAGCAGAGCTAGCGGGGGATACACCGGGGAGCTGTTTTTT.

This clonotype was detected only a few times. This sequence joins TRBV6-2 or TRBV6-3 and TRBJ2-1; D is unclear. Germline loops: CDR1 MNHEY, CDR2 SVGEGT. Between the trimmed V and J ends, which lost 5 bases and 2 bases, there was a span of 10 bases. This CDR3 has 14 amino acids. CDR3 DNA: TGTGCCAGCAGTCACACATCTACCTACAATGAGCAGTTCTTC. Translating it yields CASSHTSTYNEQFF.

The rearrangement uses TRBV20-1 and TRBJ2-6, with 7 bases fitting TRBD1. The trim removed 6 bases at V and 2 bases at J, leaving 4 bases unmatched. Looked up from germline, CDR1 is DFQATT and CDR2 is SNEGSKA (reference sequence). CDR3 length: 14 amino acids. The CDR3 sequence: CSALQGTGANVLTF. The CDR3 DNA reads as TGCAGTGCCTTACAGGGGACTGGGGCCAACGTCCTGACTTTC.

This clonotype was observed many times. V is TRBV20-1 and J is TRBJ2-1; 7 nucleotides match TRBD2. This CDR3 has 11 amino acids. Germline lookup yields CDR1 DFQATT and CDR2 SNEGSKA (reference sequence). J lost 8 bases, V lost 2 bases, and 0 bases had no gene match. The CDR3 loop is CSARLADEQFF. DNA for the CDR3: TGCAGTGCTAGACTAGCGGATGAGCAGTTCTTC.